This TCR beta chain was sequenced during a study of T cells in localized non-small cell lung cancer. General study findings and limits: Uninvolved adjacent lung showed peak T cell clonality, exceeding tumor.

V was pared by 2 bases and J by 5 bases, with 6 bases of the junction left unmatched. The CDR3 length is 14 residues. CDR1 SGDLS and CDR2 YYNGEE come from the germline V gene. As to this clone: Its matching antigen is unknown.

Repertoires were generated with immunoSEQ multiplex PCR, while TCRdb's copy carries only in-frame clones and drops some. This sample has roughly 58,000 clones, with approximately 80% found just once. The TCR originated in a man between 40 and 75 years old with stage II lung adenocarcinoma. The material was PBMCs, obtained before any cancer treatment. The chain carries TRBV9 and TRBJ2-7; 8 bases align to TRBD2. The CDR3 is CASSVQRESHEQYF. In nucleotides, the CDR3 is TGTGCCAGCAGCGTCCAGCGGGAGTCCCACGAGCAGTACTTC.